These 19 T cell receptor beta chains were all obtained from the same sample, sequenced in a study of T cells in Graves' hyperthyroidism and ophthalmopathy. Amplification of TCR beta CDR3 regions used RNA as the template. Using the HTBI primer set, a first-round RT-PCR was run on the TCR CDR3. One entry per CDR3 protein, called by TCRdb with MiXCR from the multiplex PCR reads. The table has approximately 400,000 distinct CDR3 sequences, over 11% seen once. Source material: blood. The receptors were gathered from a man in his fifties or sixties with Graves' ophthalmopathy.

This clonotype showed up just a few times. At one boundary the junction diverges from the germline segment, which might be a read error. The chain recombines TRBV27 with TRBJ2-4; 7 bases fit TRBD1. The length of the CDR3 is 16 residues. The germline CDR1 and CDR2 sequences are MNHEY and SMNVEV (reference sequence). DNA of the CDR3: TGTGCCAGCAGCTTATCCCGGGCAGGGGGAAAAAACATTCAGTACTTC. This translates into CASSLSRAGGKNIQYF.

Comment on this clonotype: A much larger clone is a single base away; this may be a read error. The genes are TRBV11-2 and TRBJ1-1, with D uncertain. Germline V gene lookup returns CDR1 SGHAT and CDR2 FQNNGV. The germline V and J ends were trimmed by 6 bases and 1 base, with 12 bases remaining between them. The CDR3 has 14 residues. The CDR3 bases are TGTGCCAGCAGATTCAGGACGGAGAACACTGAAGCTTTCTTT. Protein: CASRFRTENTEAFF.

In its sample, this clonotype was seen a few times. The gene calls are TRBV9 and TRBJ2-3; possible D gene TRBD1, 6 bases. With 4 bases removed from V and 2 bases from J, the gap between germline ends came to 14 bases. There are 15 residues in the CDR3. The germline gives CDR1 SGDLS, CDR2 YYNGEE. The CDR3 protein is CASSPDRFYTDTQYF. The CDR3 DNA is TGTGCCAGCAGCCCGGACAGATTTTACACAGATACGCAGTATTTT.

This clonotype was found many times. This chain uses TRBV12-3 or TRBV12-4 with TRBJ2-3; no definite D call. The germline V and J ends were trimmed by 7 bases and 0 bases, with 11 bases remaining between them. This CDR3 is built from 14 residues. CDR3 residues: CASTTSASTDTQYF. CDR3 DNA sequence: TGTGCCAGCACTACATCCGCTAGCACAGATACGCAGTATTTT.

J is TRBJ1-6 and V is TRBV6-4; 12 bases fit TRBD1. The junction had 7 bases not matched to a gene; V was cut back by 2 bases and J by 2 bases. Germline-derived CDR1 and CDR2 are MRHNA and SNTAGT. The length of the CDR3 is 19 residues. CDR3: CASSDRDRGRIPYNSPLHF. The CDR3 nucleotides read TGTGCCAGCAGTGACCGGGACAGGGGGCGCATACCCTATAATTCACCCCTCCACTTT.

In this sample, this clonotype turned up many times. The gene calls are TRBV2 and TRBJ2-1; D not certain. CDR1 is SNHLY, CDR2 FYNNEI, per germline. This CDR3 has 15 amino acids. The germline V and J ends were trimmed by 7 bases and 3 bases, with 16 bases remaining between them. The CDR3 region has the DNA TGTGCCAGCATTGGCGCTGGTGGTGGCTACAATGAGCAGTTCTTC. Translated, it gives CASIGAGGGYNEQFF.

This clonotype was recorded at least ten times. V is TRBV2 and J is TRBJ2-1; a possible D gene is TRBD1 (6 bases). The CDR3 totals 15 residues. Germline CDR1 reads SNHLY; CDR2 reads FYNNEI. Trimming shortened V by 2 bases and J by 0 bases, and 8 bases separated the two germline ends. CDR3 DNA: TGTGCCAGCAGTGAACAGGACAGCTCCTACAATGAGCAGTTCTTC. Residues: CASSEQDSSYNEQFF.

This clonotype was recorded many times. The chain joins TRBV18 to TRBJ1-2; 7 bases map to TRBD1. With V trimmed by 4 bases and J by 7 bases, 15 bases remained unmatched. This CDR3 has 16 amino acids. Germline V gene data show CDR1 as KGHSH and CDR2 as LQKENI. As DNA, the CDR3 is TGTGCCAGCTCACTGCAACGACAGGGCACCATATCTGGCTACACCTTC. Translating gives CASSLQRQGTISGYTF.

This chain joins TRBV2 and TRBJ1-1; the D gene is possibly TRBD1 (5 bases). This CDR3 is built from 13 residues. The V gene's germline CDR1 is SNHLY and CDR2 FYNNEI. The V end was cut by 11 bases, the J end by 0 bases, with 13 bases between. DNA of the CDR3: TGTGCCGGGGGGGGTTCTATGAACACTGAAGCTTTCTTT. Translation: CAGGGSMNTEAFF.

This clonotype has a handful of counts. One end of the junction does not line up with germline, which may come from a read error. The CDR3 sequence: CAVSEGAGLDNEQFF. The CDR3 bases are TGTGCCGTCAGTGAGGGGGCAGGTCTCGACAATGAGCAGTTCTTC. The rearrangement joins TRBV10-3 to TRBJ2-1; 7 bases are shared with TRBD1. Looked up from germline, CDR1 is ENHRY and CDR2 is SYGVKD. The CDR3 runs to 15 residues.

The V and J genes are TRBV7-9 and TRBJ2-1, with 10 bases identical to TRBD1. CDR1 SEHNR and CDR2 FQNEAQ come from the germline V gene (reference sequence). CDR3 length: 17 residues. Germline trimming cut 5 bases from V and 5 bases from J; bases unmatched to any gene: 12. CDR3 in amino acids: CASSPPGQGRIHNEQFF. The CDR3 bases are TGTGCCAGCAGCCCCCCGGGACAGGGGCGAATACACAATGAGCAGTTCTTC.

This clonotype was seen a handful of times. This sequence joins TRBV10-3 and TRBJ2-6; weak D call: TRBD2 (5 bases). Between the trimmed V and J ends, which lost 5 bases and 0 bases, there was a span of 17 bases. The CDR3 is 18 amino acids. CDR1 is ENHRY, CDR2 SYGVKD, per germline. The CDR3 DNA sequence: TGTGCCATCAGTCCTGCAGACGGGGAAAGCTCTGGGGCCAACGTCCTGACTTTC. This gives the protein CAISPADGESSGANVLTF.

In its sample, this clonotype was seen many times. The CDR3 DNA is TGTGCCACCAGCATTGCCTGGGGGGCACGCAATCAGCCCCAGCATTTT. It is translated as CATSIAWGARNQPQHF. The rearrangement joins TRBV15 to TRBJ1-5; D possibly corresponds to TRBD1 (6 bases). Germline loops: CDR1 LNHNV, CDR2 YYDKDF (reference sequence). V gave up 4 bases and J gave up 2 bases, with 15 bases separating them. The CDR3 runs to 16 residues.

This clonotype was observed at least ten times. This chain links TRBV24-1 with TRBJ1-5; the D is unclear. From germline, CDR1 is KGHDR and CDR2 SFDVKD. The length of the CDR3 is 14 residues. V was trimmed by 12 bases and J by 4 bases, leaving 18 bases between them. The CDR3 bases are TGTGCCGCTGGGTCTCAGGCTCCAAATCAGCCCCAGCATTTT. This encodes CAAGSQAPNQPQHF.

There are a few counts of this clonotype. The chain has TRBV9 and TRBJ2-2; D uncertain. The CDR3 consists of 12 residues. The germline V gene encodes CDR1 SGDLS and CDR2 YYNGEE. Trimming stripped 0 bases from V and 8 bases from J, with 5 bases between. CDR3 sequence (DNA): TGTGCCAGCAGCGTAGTTAGGGGGGAGCTGTTTTTT. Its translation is CASSVVRGELFF.

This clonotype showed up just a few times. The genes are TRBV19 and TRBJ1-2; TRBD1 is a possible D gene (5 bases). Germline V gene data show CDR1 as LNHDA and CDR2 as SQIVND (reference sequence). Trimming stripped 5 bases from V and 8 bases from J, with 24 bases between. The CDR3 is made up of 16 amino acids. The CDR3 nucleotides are TGTGCCAGTAGTCCCGGACATGTGGGCCGCGTGTGGGGCTACACCTTC. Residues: CASSPGHVGRVWGYTF.

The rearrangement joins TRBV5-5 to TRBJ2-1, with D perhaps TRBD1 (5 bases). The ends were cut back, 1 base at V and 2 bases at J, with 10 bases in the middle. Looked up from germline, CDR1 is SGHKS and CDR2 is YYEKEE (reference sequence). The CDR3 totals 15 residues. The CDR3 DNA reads TGTGCCAGCAGCTTGCAGGGTAAGCCCTACAATGAGCAGTTCTTC. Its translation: CASSLQGKPYNEQFF.

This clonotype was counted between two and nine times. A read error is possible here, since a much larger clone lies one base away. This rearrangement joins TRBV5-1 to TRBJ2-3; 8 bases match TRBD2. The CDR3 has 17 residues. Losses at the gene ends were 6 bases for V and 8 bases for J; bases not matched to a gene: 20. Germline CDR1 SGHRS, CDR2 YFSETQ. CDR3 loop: CASNYYRGGTAQATQYF. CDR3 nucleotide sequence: TGCGCCAGCAACTACTATCGCGGGGGGACTGCTCAGGCTACGCAGTATTTT.

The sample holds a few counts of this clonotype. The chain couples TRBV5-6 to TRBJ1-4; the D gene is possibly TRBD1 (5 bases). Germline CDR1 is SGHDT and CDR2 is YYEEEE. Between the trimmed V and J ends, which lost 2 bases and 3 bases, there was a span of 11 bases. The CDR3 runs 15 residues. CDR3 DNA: TGTGCCAGCAGCTTTGCATCCAGGGCTAATGAAAAACTGTTTTTT. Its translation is CASSFASRANEKLFF.